What follows are 10 T cell receptor beta chains derived from one specimen sequenced in a study of CD8+ T cells in alopecia areata. Once RNA had been extracted, it was reverse transcribed into cDNA to act as the sequencing template. TCRdb's copy holds only in-frame clones and misses some; the assay was immunoSEQ multiplex PCR. This sample has some 240,000 clones; around three fifths occur once, and the top ten carry 0.45%. Sample: CD4+ T cells sorted from blood, taken at week 0. The receptors originated from a human donor with alopecia areata.

The chain has TRBV2 and TRBJ1-5; D unclear. Trimming left V 3 bases short and J 7 bases short, with 7 bases between. CDR1 and CDR2 from the germline V gene are SNHLY and FYNNEI. This CDR3 contains 12 residues. CDR3 loop: CASSEEEQPQHF. CDR3 DNA: TGTGCCAGCAGTGAGGAAGAGCAGCCCCAGCATTTT.

The sample holds a few counts of this clone. The V gene is TRBV29-1, the J gene TRBJ1-2, with D possibly matching TRBD1 (5 bases). This CDR3 comprises 16 residues. Germline loops: CDR1 SQVTM, CDR2 ANQGSEA. V gave up 4 bases and J gave up 5 bases, with 23 bases separating them. The CDR3 nucleotides read TGCAGCGTTGCCGGGGGTACAAACGACTTGGCTTATGGCTACACCTTC. It is translated as CSVAGGTNDLAYGYTF.

The chain has TRBV30 and TRBJ2-7, with TRBD1 matching over 8 bases. Trimming took 1 base from V and 6 from J; bases not matched to a gene: 5. This CDR3 is 13 amino acids long. The germline V gene has CDR1 GTSNPN and CDR2 SVGIG (reference sequence). CDR3 DNA sequence: TGTGCCTGGAGTGGGACAACAGGGGGCGAGCAGTACTTC. Protein product: CAWSGTTGGEQYF.

This chain connects TRBV30 to TRBJ1-2, with 7 bases fitting TRBD1. The germline V gene encodes CDR1 GTSNPN and CDR2 SVGIG (reference sequence). The V gene end was trimmed by 2 bases and the J gene end by 4 bases; junction bases not matched to a gene: 10. The CDR3 is 15 amino acids. The CDR3 is CAWSTSLGTAYGYTF. CDR3 sequence (DNA): TGTGCCTGGAGTACATCCCTTGGGACAGCCTATGGCTACACCTTC.

The rearrangement joins TRBV29-1 to TRBJ2-3; D is tentatively TRBD1 or TRBD2 (6 bases each). Per germline, CDR1 SQVTM and CDR2 ANQGSEA. The CDR3 runs 15 residues. Trimming removed 8 bases at V and 0 bases at J, with 18 bases between. CDR3 amino acids: CSHLPGGRSTDTQYF. The CDR3, as DNA: TGCAGCCACCTCCCTGGGGGGCGAAGCACAGATACGCAGTATTTT.

This clone appeared a few times. The chain recombines TRBV5-1 with TRBJ1-6; D is unclear. V was shortened by 0 bases and J by 1 base, with 17 bases between the two germline ends. The CDR3 extends over 19 amino acids. CDR1 SGHRS and CDR2 YFSETQ come from the germline V gene. CDR3: CASSLGFGGSESYNSPLHF. CDR3 bases: TGCGCCAGCAGCTTGGGTTTTGGAGGGTCCGAATCCTATAATTCACCCCTCCACTTT.

This clone was seen a few times. The chain carries TRBV2 and TRBJ2-7, with a possible D match to TRBD2 (5 bases). V lost 3 bases to trimming and J lost 3 bases, with 12 bases between them. CDR1 is SNHLY, CDR2 FYNNEI, per germline. The CDR3 runs 14 residues. The CDR3 protein is CASSEWKGDYEQYF. Here the CDR3 DNA reads TGTGCCAGCAGTGAGTGGAAGGGAGACTACGAGCAGTACTTC.

The V and J genes are TRBV6-1 and TRBJ2-5; the D is unclear. The CDR3 spans 12 residues. From germline, CDR1 is MNHNS and CDR2 SASEGT. Trimming removed 1 base from V and 4 bases from J, with 4 bases in between. CDR3 DNA sequence: TGTGCCAGCAGTGAAGGCACAGAGACCCAGTACTTC. It encodes CASSEGTETQYF.

The rearrangement links TRBV30 to TRBJ1-1, with D perhaps TRBD1 (5 bases). CDR1 and CDR2 (germline): GTSNPN, SVGIG (reference sequence). Trimming shortened V by 4 bases and J by 1 base, and 10 bases separated the two germline ends. The CDR3 runs 13 residues. Written as DNA, the CDR3 is TGTGCCTGGACCGGACACCCGAACACTGAAGCTTTCTTT. As protein: CAWTGHPNTEAFF.

The CDR3 nucleotides read TGTGCCAGCAGCGCAGGACTAGCGGGCCACAATGAGCAGTTCTTC. Protein sequence: CASSAGLAGHNEQFF. V usage is TRBV9 and J usage is TRBJ2-1; 11 bases map to TRBD2. The trim removed 3 bases at V and 5 bases at J, leaving 4 bases unmatched. Per the germline V gene, CDR1 is SGDLS and CDR2 is YYNGEE. CDR3 length: 15 residues.